These 14 T cell receptor beta chains came from one sample sequenced in a study of brain T cells in children with intractable seizures. Libraries were prepared by immunoSEQ multiplex PCR; TCRdb keeps only in-frame clonotypes and omits some of them. The repertoire has about 80,000 clones, more than 75% of them found once; the top ten carry approximately 25%. The specimen was peripheral blood, collected at surgery. These receptors all come from a girl aged 2-15 years with Rasmussen encephalitis and intractable seizures.

The chain recombines TRBV4-2 with TRBJ2-2; D is uncertain. Germline V gene data show CDR1 as LGHNA and CDR2 as YNFKEQ. The CDR3 has 13 amino acids. The V and J ends lost 0 bases and 6 bases respectively, with 5 bases between them. CDR3 in amino acids: CASSQEWPGELFF. The DNA of the CDR3 is TGTGCCAGCAGCCAAGAATGGCCCGGGGAGCTGTTTTTT.

The chain combines TRBV7-9 with TRBJ2-3, with 11 bases lining up with TRBD2. Germline V gives CDR1 SEHNR, CDR2 FQNEAQ (reference sequence). This CDR3 comprises 16 residues. V shed 5 bases, J shed 10 bases, and the junction held 14 bases outside the gene matches. The CDR3 DNA reads as TGTGCCAGCAGCCCCCAGGGTAGCGGGAGGGCCGGAGCGCAGTATTTT. Translated, it gives CASSPQGSGRAGAQYF.

The chain recombines TRBV6-5 with TRBJ2-7; TRBD1 is a possible D gene (6 bases). The CDR3 is 15 residues long. Trimming cost V 6 bases and J 2 bases, with 17 bases left between them. CDR1 MNHEY and CDR2 SVGAGI come from the germline V gene. The CDR3 nucleotides read TGTGCCAGCAGCAACCGGACAGTAAAGACCTACGAGCAGTACTTC. Translation: CASSNRTVKTYEQYF.

The CDR3 DNA is TGTGCCAGCAGCCACCGGGACACCTACGAGCAGTACTTC. It translates to CASSHRDTYEQYF. The J gene is TRBJ2-7, the V gene TRBV6-5; D possibly corresponds to TRBD1 (6 bases). Germline CDR1 MNHEY, CDR2 SVGAGI. This CDR3 contains 13 residues. The V and J ends lost 6 bases and 2 bases respectively, with 11 bases between them.

The chain links TRBV7-3 to TRBJ2-1; TRBD2 matches at 10 bases. Per germline, CDR1 SGHTA and CDR2 FQGTGA. CDR3 length: 16 amino acids. Trimming removed 1 base from V and 0 bases from J; junction bases left unmatched: 0. The CDR3 is CASSLIAGGSYNEQFF. Here the CDR3 DNA reads TGTGCCAGCAGCTTAATAGCGGGAGGCTCCTACAATGAGCAGTTCTTC.

The genes are TRBV25-1 and TRBJ1-1; tentative D call: TRBD1 (6 bases). The germline CDR1 and CDR2 sequences are MGHDK and SYGVNS. Trimming left V 7 bases short and J 4 bases short, with 13 bases between. The CDR3 spans 13 residues. The CDR3 is CASNLQGGTEAFF. The CDR3 DNA follows: TGTGCCAGCAATCTACAGGGTGGCACTGAAGCTTTCTTT. The full variable domain, completed using reference TRBV25-1 and TRBJ1-1, is EADIYQTPRYLVIGTGKKITLECSQTMGHDKMYWYQQDPGMELHLIHYSYGVNSTEKGDLSSESTVSRIRTEHFPLTLESARPSHTSQYLCASNLQGGTEAFFGQGTRLTVV.

This clone was seen a few times. The rearrangement links TRBV28 to TRBJ1-1, with TRBD1 as a possible D gene (6 bases). CDR1 and CDR2 from the germline V gene are MDHEN and SYDVKM. The V gene lost 3 bases and the J gene lost 7 bases, with 12 bases spanning the gap. The CDR3 has 13 amino acids. The CDR3 DNA is TGTGCCAGCAGTTTTGTTGGACAGATTGAAGCTTTCTTT. Translation gives CASSFVGQIEAFF.

The J gene is TRBJ1-1, the V gene TRBV12-3 or TRBV12-4; D unresolved. Trimming removed 3 bases at V and 1 base at J, with 6 bases between. This CDR3 is 13 amino acids long. As DNA, the CDR3 is TGTGCCAGCAGTTTCTGGGCGAACACTGAAGCTTTCTTT. Translating it yields CASSFWANTEAFF.

The rearrangement joins TRBV10-2 to TRBJ1-1, with D possibly being TRBD1 (6 bases). CDR1 is WSHSY, CDR2 SAAADI, per germline. V was pared by 5 bases and J by 4 bases, with 14 bases between. The CDR3 covers 14 residues. DNA of the CDR3: TGCGCCAGCAGTCCTATAGGACAGATCACTGAAGCTTTCTTT. Translation gives CASSPIGQITEAFF.

The V and J genes are TRBV2 and TRBJ2-5, with a possible D match to TRBD1 (7 bases). V shed 4 bases and J shed 5 bases, with 11 bases lying between them. Germline CDR1 SNHLY, CDR2 FYNNEI. This CDR3 contains 13 residues. The CDR3 DNA reads as TGTGCCAGCAGTGGCGGGACAGCGGAGACCCAGTACTTC. Protein product: CASSGGTAETQYF.

This clone appeared a single time. The rearrangement uses TRBV18 and TRBJ2-7; D may be TRBD2 (6 bases). The CDR3 extends over 15 amino acids. V was shortened by 6 bases and J by 0 bases, with 15 bases between the two germline ends. Germline V gene data show CDR1 as KGHSH and CDR2 as LQKENI. The CDR3 DNA sequence: TGTGCCAGCTCGCCCCGAGCGGGCTTCTCCTACGAGCAGTACTTC. As protein: CASSPRAGFSYEQYF.

The V and J genes are TRBV19 and TRBJ1-1, with a tentative D call TRBD1 (5 bases). From germline, CDR1 is LNHDA and CDR2 SQIVND (reference sequence). CDR3 length: 14 residues. The ends were cut back, 5 bases at V and 4 bases at J, with 14 bases in the middle. The CDR3 here is CASSLRQIRTEAFF. CDR3 nucleotides: TGTGCCAGTAGTCTCCGACAGATCCGCACTGAAGCTTTCTTT.

The V gene is TRBV19, the J gene TRBJ2-7; D possibly matches TRBD1 or TRBD2 (5 bases each). The CDR3 extends over 14 amino acids. Germline V gives CDR1 LNHDA, CDR2 SQIVND (reference sequence). Deletions cut 6 bases from V and 4 bases from J, with 16 bases between. Here the CDR3 reads CASSFGTQIYEQYF. CDR3 coding DNA: TGTGCCAGTAGCTTCGGGACCCAAATTTACGAGCAGTACTTC. Complete variable domain (other parts from reference TRBV19 and TRBJ2-7): DGGITQSPKYLFRKEGQNVTLSCEQNLNHDAMYWYRQDPGQGLRLIYYSQIVNDFQKGDIAEGYSVSREKKESFPLTVTSAQKNPTAFYLCASSFGTQIYEQYFGPGTRLTVT.

This chain uses TRBV3-1 (or the pseudogene TRBV3-2) with TRBJ1-1; tentatively, D is TRBD1 (6 bases). The V gene's germline CDR1 is LGHDT and CDR2 YNNKEL (reference sequence). V was pared by 1 base and J by 5 bases, with 11 bases between. The CDR3 has 14 residues. CDR3 sequence: CASSQVRGGTEAFF. The CDR3 bases are TGTGCCAGCAGCCAAGTCAGGGGCGGAACTGAAGCTTTCTTT.